Sequencing of this TCR beta chain was carried out in a study of blood T cell repertoires in COVID-19. Study-wide context: Sites in the United States, Italy and Spain provided acute and convalescent COVID-19 samples. T cells, B-cell-depleted T cells, or PBMCs supplied cDNA or gDNA.

Methods used by the authors: It was from reference gene primer amplification that nucleated cell counts were estimated. TCRdb's table, derived via immunoSEQ multiplex PCR, lists solely in-frame clones and lacks some. D and trimming were read from the DNA, whereas the V and J calls and clone size are those reported in that table. The sample consists of roughly 200,000 clones, about four fifths of them appearing once. This CDR3 has 16 residues. Germline loops: CDR1 SNHLY, CDR2 FYNNEI. One Seattle source followed patients from active infection through their disease course. Concerning this clone: Its ends do not fully match the called genes, so a read error is possible.

The sample taken for sequencing was peripheral blood. J is TRBJ2-2 and V is TRBV2, with TRBD1 matching over 10 bases. The receptor was derived from a woman between 35 and 50 years old with COVID-19, enrolled during active disease. DNA of the CDR3: TGTGCCAGCAGGGAAGCGGGGACAGGGGTTATCTGGGAGCTGTTTTTT. It codes for CASREAGTGVIWELFF.